This T cell receptor beta chain was sequenced for a study of response to subunit inactivated influenza vaccine. This clonotype has more than one count but fewer than ten. A single record per CDR3 protein comes from TCRdb applying MiXCR to the RT-PCR reads. Of 530,000 or so distinct CDR3 sequences in the sample, about 12% were seen once. The V gene lost 4 bases and the J gene lost 0 bases, with 10 bases spanning the gap. The germline CDR1 and CDR2 sequences are SQVTM and ANQGSEA. The CDR3 extends over 14 amino acids. Sequences were derived from PBMCs from blood, sampled on the day of vaccination. This sequence originates from a man aged 50-60 years who received an inactivated influenza vaccine. The rearrangement uses TRBV29-1 and TRBJ1-5; D remains unclear. The CDR3 loop reads CSVVVGSSNQPQHF. CDR3 DNA sequence: TGCAGCGTTGTTGTCGGGTCTAGCAATCAGCCCCAGCATTTT.